Below, 17 T cell receptor beta chains from the same sample are listed, as sequenced in a study of identical twins. TCRdb recomputed calls from the 5' RACE reads with MiXCR, one row per CDR3 protein. The sample has 1.5 million to 2 million distinct CDR3 sequences; less than 35% are singletons. The specimen sequenced was cord blood. All receptors derive from a newborn girl in good health.

The V and J genes are TRBV20-1 and TRBJ2-4; D may match TRBD1 or TRBD2 (5 bases each). The V and J ends lost 3 bases and 8 bases respectively, with 23 bases between them. The germline gives CDR1 DFQATT, CDR2 SNEGSKA (reference sequence). CDR3 size: 16 residues. The CDR3 DNA reads TGCAGTGCTAGGTCGTGGGGCGCCGGAAGCGGTGACATTCAGTACTTC. Protein: CSARSWGAGSGDIQYF.

This clonotype turned up a few times. This chain connects TRBV27 to TRBJ2-7; the D is unclear. The CDR3 runs 14 residues. Per germline, CDR1 MNHEY and CDR2 SMNVEV (reference sequence). Trimming pared 6 bases from V and 0 bases from J, leaving 12 bases between. This chain's CDR3 is CASSLSLDSYEQYF. The CDR3, as DNA: TGTGCCAGCAGCCTGAGCTTGGACTCCTACGAGCAGTACTTC.

This chain links TRBV10-3 with TRBJ2-7; TRBD2 is a possible D gene (6 bases). The germline CDR1 and CDR2 sequences are ENHRY and SYGVKD. Trimming shortened V by 2 bases and J by 0 bases, and 14 bases separated the two germline ends. This CDR3 has 16 amino acids. The CDR3 DNA sequence: TGTGCCATCAGTGAGCCCGGGGGAGCTCCCTCCTACGAGCAGTACTTC. Residues: CAISEPGGAPSYEQYF.

This clonotype was counted only a few times. This chain links TRBV12-3 or TRBV12-4 with TRBJ1-2; no definite D call. This CDR3 spans 13 amino acids. Trimming took off 3 bases at V and 0 bases at J, with 5 bases between the two ends. The CDR3 DNA reads TGTGCCAGCAGTTTCAAAACTAACTATGGCTACACCTTC. This codes for CASSFKTNYGYTF.

This clonotype was detected a few times. The V call is TRBV6-7, the J call TRBJ2-1, with D maybe TRBD2 (5 bases). TRBV6-7 is treated as an ORF (open reading frame) with a function not yet certain. The CDR3 totals 15 residues. Trimming shortened V by 5 bases and J by 1 base, and 12 bases separated the two germline ends. The DNA of the CDR3 is TGTGCCAGCAGTGGCACTAGTTGGTCCTACAATGAGCAGTTCTTC. Its protein product is CASSGTSWSYNEQFF.

V is TRBV6-5 and J is TRBJ1-1, with a weak D call TRBD1 (6 bases). Germline V gene data show CDR1 as MNHEY and CDR2 as SVGAGI. CDR3 length: 14 amino acids. The V end lost 4 bases, the J end lost 5 bases, and 14 bases lay between the germline ends. The CDR3 nucleotides are TGTGCCAGCAGTTGCGGGACACATTGTACTGAAGCTTTCTTT. It encodes CASSCGTHCTEAFF.

In this sample, this clonotype turned up a few times. This rearrangement joins TRBV4-1 to TRBJ1-4, with 7 bases identical to TRBD1. Germline values: CDR1 MGHRA, CDR2 YSYEKL. The CDR3 is 16 amino acids. V dropped 0 bases and J dropped 8; count of bases not matched to a gene: 9. The CDR3 spells CASSQETRGRWEKLFF. In DNA, the CDR3 is TGCGCCAGCAGCCAAGAGACAAGGGGGCGTTGGGAAAAACTGTTTTTT.

With regard to this clonotype: Germline is not matched at one junction end, which may reflect a read error. The chain has TRBV10-2 and TRBJ1-1, with 9 nucleotides matching TRBD1. Looked up from germline, CDR1 is WSHSY and CDR2 is SAAADI. The CDR3 contains 15 residues. CDR3 protein: CASSQGQGLRTGAFF. The CDR3 DNA sequence: TGCGCCAGCAGCCAAGGACAGGGGTTGCGCACTGGAGCTTTCTTT.

In this sample, this clonotype turned up a few times. The chain uses TRBV10-3 and TRBJ2-5; the match to TRBD2 covers 7 bases. The CDR3 sequence is 13 residues long. CDR1 is ENHRY, CDR2 SYGVKD, per germline. The V and J ends lost 5 bases and 3 bases, in that order; junction bases with no gene match: 3. Here the CDR3 DNA reads TGTGCCATCAGTTCCGGGGGGAAAGAGACCCAGTACTTC. Protein product: CAISSGGKETQYF.

The chain uses TRBV7-9 and TRBJ1-2; the D gene is possibly TRBD1 (5 bases). In germline, CDR1 is SEHNR, CDR2 FQNEAQ (reference sequence). This CDR3 is 13 amino acids long. V shed 5 bases and J shed 4 bases, with 11 bases lying between them. The CDR3 nucleotides are TGTGCCAGCAGCGACGGGACTCCCTATGGCTACACCTTC. Its protein is CASSDGTPYGYTF.

This rearrangement joins TRBV4-1 to TRBJ1-4, with 9 nucleotides matching TRBD1. Looked up from germline, CDR1 is MGHRA and CDR2 is YSYEKL. V dropped 0 bases and J dropped 2; count of bases not matched to a gene: 13. The CDR3 length is 20 residues. CDR3 in amino acids: CASSQDSTGTGSKTNEKLFF. The CDR3 DNA follows: TGCGCCAGCAGCCAAGACAGCACCGGGACAGGGAGTAAGACTAATGAAAAACTGTTTTTT.

V and J are TRBV2 and TRBJ2-3; 7 bases align to TRBD1. In germline, CDR1 is SNHLY, CDR2 FYNNEI. V gave up 10 bases and J gave up 2 bases; unmatched junction bases: 9. This CDR3 spans 14 amino acids. CDR3 loop: CANSQGTATDTQYF. CDR3 nucleotides: TGTGCCAACAGCCAGGGGACAGCCACAGATACGCAGTATTTT.

Points on this clonotype: This sequence may be a read error, since a much larger clone differs from it by one base. The chain carries TRBV11-2 and TRBJ1-2; TRBD1 might be the D (6 bases). The CDR3 runs 13 residues. V lost 2 bases and J 5 bases, leaving 9 bases between the germline ends. CDR1 SGHAT and CDR2 FQNNGV come from the germline V gene. The CDR3 DNA follows: TGTGCCAGCAGCTTAACAGGGAAGTATGGCTACACCTTC. Residues: CASSLTGKYGYTF.

This clonotype was observed a handful of times. V and J are TRBV5-6 and TRBJ2-3; D gene unclear. V lost 0 bases and J 6 bases, leaving 11 bases between the germline ends. Germline CDR1 SGHDT, CDR2 YYEEEE. The CDR3 sequence is 14 residues long. In nucleotides, the CDR3 is TGTGCCAGCAGCTTGGTGTCCCCAGTGGATACGCAGTATTTT. It is translated as CASSLVSPVDTQYF.

The chain joins TRBV6-6 to TRBJ2-3, with D hard to call. The CDR3 consists of 13 residues. Per the germline V gene, CDR1 is MNHNY and CDR2 is SVGAGI (reference sequence). The germline V and J ends were trimmed by 0 bases and 9 bases, with 10 bases remaining between them. As DNA, the CDR3 is TGTGCCAGCAGTTACTCGGCCCTGGGGACGCAGTATTTT. Translation: CASSYSALGTQYF.

This clonotype showed up just a few times. One junction end does not reproduce the germline sequence, and a read error may be involved. The chain joins TRBV25-1 to TRBJ1-1; D possibly corresponds to TRBD1 (5 bases). The CDR3 has 15 amino acids. CDR1 is MGHDK and CDR2 is SYGVNS in the germline V gene. The CDR3 nucleotides are TGTGCTAGCAGTTCCTCGACAGCGGGGAACACTGAAGCTTTCTTT. Amino acid sequence: CASSSSTAGNTEAFF.

This clonotype has just one count. The V and J genes are TRBV5-1 and TRBJ1-4; 9 bases align to TRBD1. Germline V lookup: CDR1 SGHRS, CDR2 YFSETQ. With 0 bases clipped from V and 7 bases from J, the junction kept 10 bases outside the gene matches. This CDR3 has 17 amino acids. The CDR3 is CASSLESPGQGFEKLFF. The CDR3, as DNA: TGCGCCAGCAGCTTGGAGTCCCCGGGACAGGGATTTGAAAAACTGTTTTTT.